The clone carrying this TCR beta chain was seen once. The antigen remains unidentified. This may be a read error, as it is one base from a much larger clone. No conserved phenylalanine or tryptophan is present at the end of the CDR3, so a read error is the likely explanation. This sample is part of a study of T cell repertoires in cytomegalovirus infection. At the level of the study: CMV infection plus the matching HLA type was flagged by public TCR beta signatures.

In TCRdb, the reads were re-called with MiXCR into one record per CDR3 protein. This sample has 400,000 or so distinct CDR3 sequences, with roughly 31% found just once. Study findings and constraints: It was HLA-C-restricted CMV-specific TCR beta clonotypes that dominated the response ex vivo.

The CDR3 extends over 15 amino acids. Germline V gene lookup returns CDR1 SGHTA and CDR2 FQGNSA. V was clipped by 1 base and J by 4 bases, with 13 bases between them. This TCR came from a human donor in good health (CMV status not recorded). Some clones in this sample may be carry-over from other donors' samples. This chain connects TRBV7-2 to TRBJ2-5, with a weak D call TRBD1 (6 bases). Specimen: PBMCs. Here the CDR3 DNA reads TGTGCCAGCAGCTTAGACCAAGACAGGCGAGAGACCCAGTACTTA. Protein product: CASSLDQDRRETQYL.